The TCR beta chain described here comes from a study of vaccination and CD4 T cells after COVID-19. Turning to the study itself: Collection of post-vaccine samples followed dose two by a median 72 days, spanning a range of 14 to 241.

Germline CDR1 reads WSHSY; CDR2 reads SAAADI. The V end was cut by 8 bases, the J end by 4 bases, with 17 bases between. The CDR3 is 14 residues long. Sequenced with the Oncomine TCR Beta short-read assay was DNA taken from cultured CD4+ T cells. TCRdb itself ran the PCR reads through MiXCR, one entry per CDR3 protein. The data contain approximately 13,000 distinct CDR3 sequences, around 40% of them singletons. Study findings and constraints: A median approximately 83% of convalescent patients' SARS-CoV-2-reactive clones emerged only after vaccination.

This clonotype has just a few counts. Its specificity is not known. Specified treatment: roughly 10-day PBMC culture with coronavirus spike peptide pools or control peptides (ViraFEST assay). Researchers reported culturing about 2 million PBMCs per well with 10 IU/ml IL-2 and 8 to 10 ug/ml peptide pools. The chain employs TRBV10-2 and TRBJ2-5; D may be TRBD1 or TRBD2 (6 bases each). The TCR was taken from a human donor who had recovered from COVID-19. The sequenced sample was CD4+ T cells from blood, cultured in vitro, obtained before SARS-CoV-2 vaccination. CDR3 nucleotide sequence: TGCGCCAGCGGTCTCCGGGGGCGGGTAGAGACCCAGTACTTC. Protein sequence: CASGLRGRVETQYF.